The entry below gives a single T cell receptor (beta chain) sequence along with its context. Its cognate antigen has yet to be identified. The sample holds no much larger clone one base away, and base qualities are not on file. Systemically healthy Caucasian individuals from Russia, some 40 in total and aged about 6 to 95 years, were included as donors. Each donor gave ten milliliters of peripheral blood, drawn into EDTA-treated Vacutainer tubes. Ficoll-Paque density-gradient centrifugation was used to isolate PBMCs, with at least 6.5 million per sample. Trizol reagent was used to extract total RNA from the PBMCs, yielding at least 5 micrograms per sample. The percentages of naive CD45RAhigh/CD27high T cells were determined by flow cytometry on a PBMC aliquot from every donor. This entry is derived from a study of blood T cells in healthy people across ages (dated by TCRdb to the mid-2010s). In terms of the full investigation: Template switching captured roughly one uniquely barcoded TCR beta cDNA molecule per two T cells in model experiments. To track age-related changes in TCR beta repertoire diversity, the study relied on deep sequencing normalized with unique cDNA molecular identifiers. Four age groups were formed from the donors: young (average approximately 15 years), middle-aged (roughly 38), aged (over 55) and long-lived (82). Donors of different ages were randomly distributed across sequencing lanes to avoid experimental bias. Two additional independent replicas of 1 million unique cDNA reads from the same blood draw were analyzed for two donors (one aged 18 to 30 and one aged 80 or older). On the study overall, not on this receptor specifically: A strong correlation was found between observed TCR beta diversity and the percentage of naive T cells measured by flow cytometry. As age increased, observed TCR beta diversity per million T cells dropped in a roughly linear way, and a significant reduction was already evident by age roughly 36. Since profiling was done on bulk unsorted PBMCs, naive and antigen-experienced compartments could not be conclusively compared. The long-lived group showed more naive CD4+ T cells, fewer expanded clones and increased TCR diversity than the aged group, suggesting age selection. Because donor CMV infection status was unknown, age-related changes in expanded clonotypes were potentially confounded. Estimates of total diversity based on one million sequenced T cells were regarded as lower bounds and as underestimates.

Looking up the germline V gene (reference sequence) yields CDR1 SGHAT and CDR2 FQDESV. V gives up 1 base and J gives up 0 bases, and the segment between their germline ends measures 13 bases. The CDR3 spans 17 residues, from the cysteine through the phenylalanine. Here the CDR3 DNA is all that survives: 51 bases in frame from base 1. The method behind the library was 5' RACE. Sequencing was performed on an Illumina HiSeq 2500. The second PCR ran for roughly 7 to 12 cycles and used a J-beta primer mix along with a sample-barcoded 5' primer. A template-switch 5' adaptor carrying 12 random nucleotides introduced a unique molecular identifier onto each TCR beta cDNA molecule. At least 2.5 million CDR3-containing paired-end reads were obtained from each sample. The Mint cDNA synthesis kit, primed by a TRBC-specific oligonucleotide, was used to synthesize first-strand cDNA from all RNA. All cDNA was treated with uracil-DNA glycosylase and then went through a first 18-cycle PCR with the universal primers M1SS and BC2_uni_R. For the original study's pipeline: For normalization, 1 million high-quality reads, each with a distinct molecular identifier, were randomly selected from each sample. Reads sharing molecular identifiers were discarded rather than binned into consensus sequences. MiTCR, run with a Q25 quality threshold and the strictest error-elimination algorithm, handled CDR3 identification, clonotype clustering and error correction. A nonparametric unseen species model with Euler transformation was used to estimate a lower bound on total TCR beta diversity. TCRdb reran the public reads through fastp at Q25 and MiXCR, keeping productive beta chains. Every distinct CDR3 protein forms one entry, paired with its most common genes and DNA. TCRdb's processing, not the study's, gives the V and J calls here. Within this sample are about 830,000 distinct CDR3 sequences, with 55% to 70% of them counted one time only. Clones ranked in the top ten supply approximately 21% of the sample.

Input material: blood. The sequence joins TRBV11-1 to TRBJ2-1; TRBD2 could be the D gene, as 6 bases match. This TCR was sampled from a man between 25 and 39 years old in good health. The CDR3 protein is CASSLEASVSSYNEQFF. The nucleotides are TGTGCCAGCAGCTTAGAGGCTAGCGTCAGCTCCTACAATGAGCAGTTCTTC.